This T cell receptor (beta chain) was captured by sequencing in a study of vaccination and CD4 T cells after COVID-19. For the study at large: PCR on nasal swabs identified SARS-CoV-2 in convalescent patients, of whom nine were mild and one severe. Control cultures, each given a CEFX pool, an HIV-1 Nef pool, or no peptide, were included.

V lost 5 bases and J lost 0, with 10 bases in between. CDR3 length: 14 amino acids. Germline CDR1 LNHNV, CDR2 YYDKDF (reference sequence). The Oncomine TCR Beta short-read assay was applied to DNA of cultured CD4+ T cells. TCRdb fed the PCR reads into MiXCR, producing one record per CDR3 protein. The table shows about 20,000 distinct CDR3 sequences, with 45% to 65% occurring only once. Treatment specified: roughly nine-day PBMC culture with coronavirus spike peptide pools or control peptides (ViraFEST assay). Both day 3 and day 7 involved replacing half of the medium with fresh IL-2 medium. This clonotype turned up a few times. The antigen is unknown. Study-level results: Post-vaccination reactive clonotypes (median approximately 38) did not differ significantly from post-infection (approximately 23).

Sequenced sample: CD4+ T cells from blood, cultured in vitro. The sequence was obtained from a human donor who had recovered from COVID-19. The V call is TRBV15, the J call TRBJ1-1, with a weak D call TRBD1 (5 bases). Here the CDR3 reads CATSRMGVNTEAFF. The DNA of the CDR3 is TGTGCCACCAGCCGAATGGGGGTGAACACTGAAGCTTTCTTT.